One sample yielded the 9 T cell receptor beta chains listed below, sequenced in a study of blood T cell repertoires in COVID-19. The repertoire was sequenced with immunoSEQ multiplex PCR; TCRdb's copy has only in-frame clones and lacks some. This repertoire shows 25,000 to 35,000 clones, over 75% found once; its top ten account for approximately 6.3%. Sequencing used peripheral blood. These receptors originate from a man aged 55-75 years with active COVID-19.

Only a few counts were recorded for this clone. The rearrangement joins TRBV7-3 to TRBJ2-3; 7 bases align to TRBD2. The CDR3 spans 14 residues. Germline CDR1 is SGHTA and CDR2 is FQGTGA. V trimming: 7 bases; J trimming: 6 bases; junction bases outside the gene matches: 10. The CDR3 protein is CASKSGKVSDTQYF. DNA for the CDR3: TGTGCCAGCAAAAGCGGGAAGGTCTCTGATACGCAGTATTTT.

CDR3 loop: CASSPRTSGSNEQFF. CDR3 nucleotides: TGTGCCAGCAGCCCCCGGACTAGCGGGTCCAATGAGCAGTTCTTC. The genes are TRBV7-9 and TRBJ2-1, with 11 nucleotides matching TRBD2. Germline trimming cut 5 bases from V and 6 bases from J; bases unmatched to any gene: 6. Per the germline V gene, CDR1 is SEHNR and CDR2 is FQNEAQ (reference sequence). CDR3 length: 15 amino acids.

V usage is TRBV4-2 and J usage is TRBJ2-7; TRBD2 aligns across 13 bases. Looked up from germline, CDR1 is LGHNA and CDR2 is YNFKEQ. The J segment lost 7 bases and the V segment lost 2 bases, leaving 5 bases of the junction unmatched. This CDR3 region has 15 residues. CDR3 sequence: CASSQPLAGGREQYF. The CDR3 DNA reads as TGTGCCAGCAGCCAACCACTAGCGGGAGGGAGGGAGCAGTACTTC.

The chain uses TRBV24-1 and TRBJ2-3, with D possibly being TRBD1 (5 bases). V shed 5 bases and J shed 6 bases, with 11 bases lying between them. CDR3 length equals 13 residues. CDR1 is KGHDR, CDR2 SFDVKD, per germline. The CDR3 loop reads CATSVGLGDTQYF. The CDR3 region has the DNA TGTGCCACCAGTGTGGGGCTCGGTGATACGCAGTATTTT.

The chain recombines TRBV18 with TRBJ2-2; 8 nucleotides match TRBD2. Germline CDR1 reads KGHSH; CDR2 reads LQKENI. CDR3 length equals 17 residues. V shed 2 bases, J shed 7 bases, and the junction held 12 bases outside the gene matches. CDR3 protein: CASSPASGTRKSGELFF. CDR3 coding DNA: TGTGCCAGCTCACCAGCGTCCGGGACTAGAAAGAGCGGGGAGCTGTTTTTT. Filled out from reference TRBV18 and TRBJ2-2, the complete variable domain reads NAGVMQNPRHLVRRRGQEARLRCSPMKGHSHVYWYRQLPEEGLKFMVYLQKENIIDESGMPKERFSAEFPKEGPSILRIQQVVRGDSAAYFCASSPASGTRKSGELFFGEGSRLTVL.

The rearrangement links TRBV5-4 to TRBJ2-3; 12 positions agree with TRBD2. The CDR3 consists of 15 residues. V trimming: 2 bases; J trimming: 6 bases; junction bases outside the gene matches: 4. Looked up from germline, CDR1 is SGHNT and CDR2 is YYREEE (reference sequence). The CDR3 sequence: CASSFGLAGMDTQYF. DNA of the CDR3: TGTGCCAGCAGCTTTGGACTAGCGGGAATGGATACGCAGTATTTT.

The V gene is TRBV5-5, the J gene TRBJ2-2; 16 bases are shared with TRBD2. Germline values: CDR1 SGHKS, CDR2 YYEKEE (reference sequence). The CDR3 runs 20 residues. The V gene end was trimmed by 3 bases and the J gene end by 0 bases; junction bases not matched to a gene: 8. This CDR3 reads CASSYSGTSGRVTNTGELFF. The CDR3 region has the DNA TGTGCCAGCAGCTACTCCGGGACTAGCGGGAGGGTGACGAACACCGGGGAGCTGTTTTTT. Filled out from reference TRBV5-5 and TRBJ2-2, the complete variable domain reads DAGVTQSPTHLIKTRGQQVTLRCSPISGHKSVSWYQQVLGQGPQFIFQYYEKEERGRGNFPDRFSARQFPNYSSELNVNALLLGDSALYLCASSYSGTSGRVTNTGELFFGEGSRLTVL.

The J gene is TRBJ2-7, the V gene TRBV6-1, with 9 bases matching TRBD2. The CDR3 runs to 12 residues. Germline V CDR1 and CDR2: MNHNS, SASEGT. Written as DNA, the CDR3 is TGTGCCAGCAGTGAAAGGGGACTAGCCTCGTCAGTC. Amino acids: CASSERGLASSV.

The chain uses TRBV11-2 and TRBJ2-3; 10 positions agree with TRBD2. Germline V gives CDR1 SGHAT, CDR2 FQNNGV. Trimming at V came to 4 bases and at J to 4 bases, leaving 11 bases not matched to a gene. The CDR3 is 17 amino acids. The CDR3 is CASSSQSSGRGADTQYF. CDR3 bases: TGTGCCAGCAGCTCACAATCTAGCGGGAGAGGCGCAGATACGCAGTATTTT.